This TCR beta chain stems from a study of identical twins. This clonotype came up a few times. The cDNA had a unique molecular identifier and a template-switch universal primer site. Each CDR3 protein gets one entry after TCRdb re-called the 5' RACE reads with MiXCR. The sample carries 650,000 to 750,000 distinct CDR3 sequences, around 21% recorded once. The V end lost 2 bases, the J end lost 2 bases, and 7 bases lay between the germline ends. The CDR3 runs to 14 residues. The same sample was also studied in work on T cells expressing NK-cell markers.

The sequenced material came from PBMCs. The sequence derives from a woman aged 18-29 years in good health. The chain has TRBV12-3 or TRBV12-4 and TRBJ1-5; no clear D. The CDR3 protein is CASSLSFGNQPQHF. Written as DNA, the CDR3 is TGTGCCAGCAGTTTATCATTTGGCAATCAGCCCCAGCATTTT.